One T cell receptor (beta chain) is described in this entry. Antigen specificity is unknown. These data originate in a study of shared clonotypes between healthy human individuals. Findings of the study overall: Some clonotypes were shared by all four sorted-subset donors, while others were not shared. The non-shared ones had lower generation probabilities than the shared ones.

Profiled with immunoSEQ multiplex PCR; TCRdb holds only in-frame clones, not every one. The sample lists 2 million to 3 million clones, 80% to 95% seen once, with approximately 0.36% in the top ten. Germline values: CDR1 SGHTA, CDR2 FQGNSA. The V and J ends lost 5 bases and 7 bases, in that order; junction bases with no gene match: 11. The CDR3 has 16 residues. The receptor was isolated from a man between 18 and 35 years old in good health. Some clones in this sample may be carry-over from other donors' samples. The rearrangement joins TRBV7-2 to TRBJ2-1; 10 nucleotides align to TRBD2. The sample consisted of naive CD4+ T cells from PBMCs. The subset denotes: CD45RA+ positively selected. The CDR3: CASSPEGASGRNEQFF. CDR3 nucleotides: TGTGCCAGCAGCCCCGAGGGGGCTAGCGGGAGAAATGAGCAGTTCTTC.